Listed below are T cell receptor beta chains from one sample, sequenced in a study of cytomegalovirus exposure and HLA in healthy donors. The assay was immunoSEQ multiplex PCR, and TCRdb's table has in-frame clones only and misses some. The table shows about 170,000 clones, with 60% to 85% occurring only once. The specimen sequenced was PBMCs. These receptors were taken from a female donor in good health and CMV-seronegative. Each CDR3 is given with its conserved first and last residue. A D gene is named only where the DNA matches it firmly. Some rows mark clone size as missing; the rest say once, few, many or name a class of expanded clone.

v_gene	d_gene	j_gene	abundance	CDR3aa	CDR3nt
TRBV29-1	.	TRBJ1-1	.	CSGTSTNTEAFF	TGCAGCGGGACATCCACGAACACTGAAGCTTTCTTT
TRBV6-6	TRBD1	TRBJ1-5	.	CASRADREQPQHF	TGTGCCAGCAGGGCGGACAGGGAGCAGCCCCAGCATTTT
TRBV5-5	.	TRBJ1-1	few	CASSLVSGGGTEAFF	TGTGCCAGCAGCTTGGTTTCAGGAGGAGGGACTGAAGCTTTCTTT
TRBV28	.	TRBJ1-3	.	CASSLPGSNGNTIYF	TGTGCCAGCAGTTTGCCAGGGTCTAATGGAAACACCATATATTTT
TRBV7-2	TRBD1	TRBJ1-2	.	CASSPRQGSAYGYTF	TGCGCCAGCAGCCCTAGACAGGGAAGCGCCTATGGCTACACCTTC
TRBV6-4	TRBD2	TRBJ2-1	few	CASSDTSGGSNEQFF	TGTGCCAGCAGTGACACTAGCGGGGGGTCTAATGAGCAGTTCTTC
TRBV18	TRBD1	TRBJ1-1	.	CASSLQTGENTEAFF	TGTGCCAGCTCACTTCAGACAGGGGAGAACACTGAAGCTTTCTTT
TRBV19	TRBD1	TRBJ1-2	few	CASSDPRQGQFYGYTF	TGTGCCAGTAGTGACCCTCGACAGGGCCAATTCTATGGCTACACCTTC
TRBV7-3	TRBD2	TRBJ2-1	.	CASSPHSGSGNEQFF	TGTGCCAGCAGCCCCCATAGCGGGAGTGGCAATGAGCAGTTCTTC
TRBV15	.	TRBJ2-2	.	CATSRDQVAAKTGELFF	TGTGCCACCAGCAGAGATCAGGTAGCGGCCAAGACCGGGGAGCTGTTTTTT
TRBV7-3	.	TRBJ2-1	.	CASIPEADNEQFF	TGTGCCAGCATCCCTGAGGCAGACAATGAGCAGTTCTTC
TRBV7-3	TRBD2	TRBJ2-3	.	CASRGGGGTSTDTQYF	TGTGCCAGCAGGGGAGGCGGGGGAACTAGCACAGATACGCAGTATTTT
TRBV19	TRBD2	TRBJ2-5	.	CASSNGTSEETQYF	TGTGCCAGTAGTAACGGGACTAGCGAGGAGACCCAGTACTTC
TRBV4-1	TRBD1	TRBJ1-1	.	CASSLPGQGAWNTEAFF	TGCGCCAGCAGCTTACCGGGACAGGGGGCATGGAACACTGAAGCTTTCTTT
TRBV27	.	TRBJ2-7	few	CASRPQGTYEQYF	TGTGCCAGCAGGCCACAGGGAACCTACGAGCAGTACTTC
TRBV27	TRBD2	TRBJ2-1	.	CASRDSGLAGGSLSNEQFF	TGTGCCAGCAGAGACTCGGGACTAGCGGGGGGATCATTAAGCAATGAGCAGTTCTTC
TRBV19	.	TRBJ1-3	.	CASSIGRGDRNTIYF	TGTGCCAGTAGTATCGGGAGGGGTGACCGAAACACCATATATTTT
TRBV18	TRBD2	TRBJ2-5	once	CASSPSSGGLQGTQYF	TGTGCCAGCTCACCATCGAGCGGGGGGCTACAGGGGACCCAGTACTTC
TRBV14	TRBD2	TRBJ2-1	.	CASSQSLAGAGNEQFF	TGTGCCAGCAGCCAGTCACTAGCGGGGGCGGGCAATGAGCAGTTCTTC
TRBV7-2	.	TRBJ1-6	.	CASSLIQNNSPLHF	TGTGCCAGCAGCTTAATACAGAATAATTCACCCCTCCACTTT
TRBV6-1	TRBD1	TRBJ1-4	.	CASSELTGSDEKLFF	TGTGCCAGCAGTGAGCTGACAGGGTCTGATGAAAAACTGTTTTTT
TRBV7-3	TRBD2	TRBJ2-7	.	CASSALAGEQYF	TGTGCCAGCAGCGCCCTAGCGGGGGAGCAGTACTTC
TRBV5-4	TRBD1	TRBJ1-4	few	CASSWGQSLANEKLFF	TGTGCCAGCAGCTGGGGACAGTCCCTGGCTAATGAAAAACTGTTTTTT
TRBV11-2	TRBD2	TRBJ2-7	few	CASSPTSGRVFSQYF	TGTGCCAGCAGCCCGACTAGCGGGAGAGTCTTCTCGCAGTACTTC
TRBV28	.	TRBJ2-5	few	CASSPTLGGETETQYF	TGTGCCAGCAGTCCGACGCTGGGGGGAGAGACGGAGACCCAGTACTTC
TRBV7-9	.	TRBJ1-1	few	CASSPIGQYTEAFF	TGTGCCAGCAGTCCAATCGGACAGTACACTGAAGCTTTCTTT
TRBV7-8	.	TRBJ2-7	.	CASSFGMGQAYEQYF	TGTGCCAGCAGCTTTGGAATGGGACAAGCCTACGAGCAGTACTTC
TRBV6-6	TRBD1	TRBJ1-5	.	CASSLQGLDNQPQHF	TGTGCCAGCAGTTTACAGGGGTTGGACAATCAGCCCCAGCATTTT
TRBV5-6	TRBD1	TRBJ2-7	.	CASVRDRAKTEQYF	TGTGCCAGCGTCCGGGACAGGGCAAAGACCGAGCAGTACTTC
TRBV4-3	TRBD2	TRBJ2-5	.	CASSQDDGTSGGRQTQYF	TGCGCCAGCAGCCAAGATGATGGGACTAGCGGGGGGCGGCAGACCCAGTACTTC
TRBV7-3	TRBD2	TRBJ2-1	.	CASSRLASYNEQFF	TGTGCCAGCAGCCGACTAGCTTCATACAATGAGCAGTTCTTC
TRBV9	TRBD1	TRBJ2-7	.	CASSRGQGFYEQYF	TGTGCCAGCAGCCGTGGACAGGGGTTCTACGAGCAGTACTTC
TRBV5-1	.	TRBJ2-2	.	CASSWRGVGNTGELFF	TGCGCCAGCAGCTGGAGGGGAGTGGGGAACACCGGGGAGCTGTTTTTT
TRBV12-5	TRBD1	TRBJ1-2	.	CASGPGTGNRYGYTF	TGTGCTAGTGGCCCGGGGACAGGGAATCGGTATGGCTACACCTTC
TRBV19	.	TRBJ1-2	.	CASRTYDRNYGYTF	TGTGCCAGTAGAACCTACGACAGAAACTATGGCTACACCTTC
TRBV18	TRBD1	TRBJ1-1	.	CASSTGTGNTEAFF	TGTGCCAGCTCAACTGGGACAGGAAACACTGAAGCTTTCTTT
TRBV2	.	TRBJ2-2	once	CASSNLRGNTGELFF	TGTGCCAGCAGTAACCTCAGGGGCAACACCGGGGAGCTGTTTTTT
TRBV19	.	TRBJ1-5	few	CAVTGGDTRSINQPQHF	TGTGCCGTTACGGGGGGAGATACGAGGTCCATTAATCAGCCCCAGCATTTT
TRBV9	TRBD2	TRBJ2-1	.	CASSERLAGYNEQFF	TGTGCCAGCAGCGAACGGCTAGCGGGCTACAATGAGCAGTTCTTC
TRBV5-1	TRBD2	TRBJ2-1	once	CASSPGRERSNEQFF	TGCGCCAGCAGCCCCGGGCGGGAGAGGTCGAATGAGCAGTTCTTC